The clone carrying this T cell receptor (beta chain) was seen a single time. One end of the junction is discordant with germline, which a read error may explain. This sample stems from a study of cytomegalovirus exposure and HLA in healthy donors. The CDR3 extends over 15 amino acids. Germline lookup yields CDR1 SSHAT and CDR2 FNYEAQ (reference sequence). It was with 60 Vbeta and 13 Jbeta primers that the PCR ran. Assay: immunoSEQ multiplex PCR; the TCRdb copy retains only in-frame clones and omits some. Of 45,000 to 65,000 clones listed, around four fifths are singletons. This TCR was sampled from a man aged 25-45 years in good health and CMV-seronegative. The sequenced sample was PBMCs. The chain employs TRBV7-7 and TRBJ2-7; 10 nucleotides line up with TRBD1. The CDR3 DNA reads TGTGCTAGCAGCTTGGGACAGGGGAGTTCCTACGAGCAGTACTTC. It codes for CASSLGQGSSYEQYF. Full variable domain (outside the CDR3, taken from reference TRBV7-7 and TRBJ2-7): GAGVSQSPRYKVTKRGQDVTLRCDPISSHATLYWYQQALGQGPEFLTYFNYEAQPDKSGLPSDRFSAERPEGSISTLTIQRTEQRDSAMYRCASSLGQGSSYEQYFGPGTRLTVT.